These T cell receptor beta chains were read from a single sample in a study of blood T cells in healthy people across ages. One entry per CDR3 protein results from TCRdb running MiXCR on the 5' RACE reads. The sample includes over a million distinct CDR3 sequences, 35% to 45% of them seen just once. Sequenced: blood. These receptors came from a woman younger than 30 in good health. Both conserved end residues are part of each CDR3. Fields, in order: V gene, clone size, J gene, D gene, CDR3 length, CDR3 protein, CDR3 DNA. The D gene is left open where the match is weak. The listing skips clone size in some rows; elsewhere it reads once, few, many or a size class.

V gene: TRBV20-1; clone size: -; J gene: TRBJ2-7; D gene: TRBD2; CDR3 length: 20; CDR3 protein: CSASPGTSGTILLARYEQYF; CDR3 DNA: TGCAGTGCTAGTCCCGGGACTAGCGGTACCATACTCTTGGCTCGCTACGAGCAGTACTTC
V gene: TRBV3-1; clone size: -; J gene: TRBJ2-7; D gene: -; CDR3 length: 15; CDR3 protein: CASSQVGHRESEQYF; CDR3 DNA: TGTGCCAGCAGCCAAGTTGGGCACAGGGAGAGCGAGCAGTACTTC
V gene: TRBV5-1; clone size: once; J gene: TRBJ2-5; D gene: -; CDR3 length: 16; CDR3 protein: CASSRGTDRYQETQYF; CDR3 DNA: TGCGCCAGCAGCAGAGGGACGGACCGGTACCAAGAGACCCAGTACTTC
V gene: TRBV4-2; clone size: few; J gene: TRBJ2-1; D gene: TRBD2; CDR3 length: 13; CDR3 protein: CASSQDLLAGKFF; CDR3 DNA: TGTGCCAGCAGCCAAGATCTACTAGCGGGGAAGTTCTTC
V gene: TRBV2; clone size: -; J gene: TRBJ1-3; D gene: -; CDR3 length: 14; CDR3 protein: CASSEWVTGNTIYF; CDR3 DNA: TGTGCCAGCAGTGAGTGGGTTACTGGAAACACCATATATTTT
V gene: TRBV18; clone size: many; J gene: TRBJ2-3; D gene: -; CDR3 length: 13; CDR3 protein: CASSPSLTDTQYF; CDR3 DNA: TGTGCCAGCTCACCATCTTTGACAGATACGCAGTATTTT
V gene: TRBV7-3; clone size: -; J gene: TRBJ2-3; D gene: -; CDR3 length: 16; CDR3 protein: CASSLNGELRSDTQYF; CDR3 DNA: TGTGCCAGCAGCTTAAATGGGGAATTGAGGTCAGATACGCAGTATTTT
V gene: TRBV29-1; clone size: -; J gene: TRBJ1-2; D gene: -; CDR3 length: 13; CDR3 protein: CSVDGVMLDGYTF; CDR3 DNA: TGCAGCGTTGACGGGGTTATGCTCGATGGCTACACCTTC
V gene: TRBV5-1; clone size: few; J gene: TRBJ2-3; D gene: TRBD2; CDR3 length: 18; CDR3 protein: CASSPESPGLGASDTQYF; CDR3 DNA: TGCGCCAGCAGCCCCGAGAGCCCGGGACTAGGGGCGTCGGATACGCAGTATTTT
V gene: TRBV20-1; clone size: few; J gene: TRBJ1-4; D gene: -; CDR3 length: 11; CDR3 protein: CSARKGEKLFF; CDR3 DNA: TGCAGTGCTAGAAAGGGTGAAAAACTGTTTTTT
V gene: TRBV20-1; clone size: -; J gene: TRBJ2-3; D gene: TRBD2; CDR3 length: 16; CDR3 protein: CSAESSGAGKPDTQYF; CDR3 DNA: TGCAGTGCTGAATCGAGCGGGGCGGGAAAACCAGATACGCAGTATTTT
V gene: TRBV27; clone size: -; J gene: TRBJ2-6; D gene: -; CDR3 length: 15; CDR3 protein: CASSTKGSGANVLTF; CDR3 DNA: TGTGCCAGCAGTACTAAGGGCTCCGGGGCCAACGTCCTGACTTTC
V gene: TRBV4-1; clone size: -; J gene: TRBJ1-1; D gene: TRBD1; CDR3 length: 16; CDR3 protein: CASSPSRQGVNTEAFF; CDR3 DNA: TGCGCCAGCAGCCCATCGAGACAGGGGGTGAACACTGAAGCTTTCTTT
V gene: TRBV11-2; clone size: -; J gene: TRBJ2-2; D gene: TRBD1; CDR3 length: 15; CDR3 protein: CASSLGQAFTGELFF; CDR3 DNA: TGTGCCAGCAGCTTGGGACAGGCTTTCACCGGGGAGCTGTTTTTT
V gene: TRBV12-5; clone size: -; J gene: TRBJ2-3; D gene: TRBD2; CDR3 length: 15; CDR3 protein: CATSLGAGRTDTQYF; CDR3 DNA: TGTGCTACATCCCTCGGAGCGGGGCGGACAGATACGCAGTATTTT
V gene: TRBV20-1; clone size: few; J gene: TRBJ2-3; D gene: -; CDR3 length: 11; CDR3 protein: CSPQPSDTQYF; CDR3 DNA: TGCAGTCCCCAACCTAGCGATACGCAGTATTTT
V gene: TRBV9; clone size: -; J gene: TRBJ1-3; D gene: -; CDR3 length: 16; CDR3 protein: CASSAPHAVQGNTIYF; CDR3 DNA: TGTGCCAGCAGCGCCCCTCACGCGGTGCAGGGAAACACCATATATTTT
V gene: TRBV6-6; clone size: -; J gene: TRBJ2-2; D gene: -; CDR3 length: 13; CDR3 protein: CATSEGPTGELFF; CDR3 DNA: TGTGCCACCTCGGAAGGGCCCACCGGGGAGCTGTTTTTT
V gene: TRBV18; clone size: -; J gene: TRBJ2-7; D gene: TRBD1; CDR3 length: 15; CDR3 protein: CASSPGTVGAYEQYF; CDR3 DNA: TGTGCCAGCTCACCCGGGACAGTCGGAGCCTACGAGCAGTACTTC
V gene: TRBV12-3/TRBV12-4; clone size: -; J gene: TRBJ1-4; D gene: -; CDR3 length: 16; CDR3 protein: CASRPQTDSLGEKLFF; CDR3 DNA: TGTGCCAGCAGGCCCCAAACAGACAGCCTCGGTGAAAAACTGTTTTTT
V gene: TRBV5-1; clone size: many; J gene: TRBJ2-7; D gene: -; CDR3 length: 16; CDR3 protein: CASSMPTQLTKYEQYF; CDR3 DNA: TGCGCCAGCAGCATGCCGACTCAACTGACAAAGTACGAGCAGTACTTC
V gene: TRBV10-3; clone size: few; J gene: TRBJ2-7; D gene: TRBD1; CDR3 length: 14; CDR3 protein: CAIRKGTGGNEQYF; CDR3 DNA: TGTGCCATCAGGAAGGGGACAGGGGGCAACGAGCAGTACTTC
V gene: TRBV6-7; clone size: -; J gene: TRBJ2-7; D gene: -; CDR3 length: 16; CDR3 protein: CASTTDRTHSYNEQYF; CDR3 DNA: TGTGCCAGCACCACTGACAGAACTCACTCCTACAATGAGCAGTACTTC
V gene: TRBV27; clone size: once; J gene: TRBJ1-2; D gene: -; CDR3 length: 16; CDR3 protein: CASSPESAPPNYGYTF; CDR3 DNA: TGTGCCAGCAGTCCGGAGTCGGCCCCCCCTAACTATGGCTACACCTTC
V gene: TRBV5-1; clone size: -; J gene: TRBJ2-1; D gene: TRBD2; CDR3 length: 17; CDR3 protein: CASSQGLAGPGYNEQFF; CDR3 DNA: TGCGCCAGCAGTCAGGGACTAGCGGGACCCGGCTACAATGAGCAGTTCTTC
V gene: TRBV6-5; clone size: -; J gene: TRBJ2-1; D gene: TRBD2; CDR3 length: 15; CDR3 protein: CASSGEGFVFNEQFF; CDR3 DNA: TGTGCCAGCAGTGGGGAGGGTTTTGTTTTCAATGAGCAGTTCTTC
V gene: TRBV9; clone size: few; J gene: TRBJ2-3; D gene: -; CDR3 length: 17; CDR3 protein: CASSVVPSNPSTDTQYF; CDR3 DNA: TGTGCCAGCAGCGTAGTCCCCAGTAACCCTAGCACAGATACGCAGTATTTT
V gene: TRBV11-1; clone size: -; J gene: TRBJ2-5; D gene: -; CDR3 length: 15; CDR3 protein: CASSFHRGIGETQYF; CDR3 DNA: TGTGCCAGCAGCTTTCATCGTGGTATCGGGGAGACCCAGTACTTC
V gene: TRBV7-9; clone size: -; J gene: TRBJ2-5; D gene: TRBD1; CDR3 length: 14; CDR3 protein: CASRPGTAKETQYF; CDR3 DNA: TGTGCCAGCAGACCCGGGACAGCAAAAGAGACCCAGTACTTC
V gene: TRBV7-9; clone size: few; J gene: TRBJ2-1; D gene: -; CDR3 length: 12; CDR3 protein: CASSLHASEQFF; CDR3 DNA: TGTGCCAGCAGCTTACATGCCAGTGAGCAGTTCTTC
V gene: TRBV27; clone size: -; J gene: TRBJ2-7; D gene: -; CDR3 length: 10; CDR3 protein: CANPRGEQYF; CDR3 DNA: TGTGCCAACCCTAGGGGGGAGCAGTACTTC
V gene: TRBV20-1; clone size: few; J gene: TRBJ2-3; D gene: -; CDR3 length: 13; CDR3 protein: CSANILGTDTQYF; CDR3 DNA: TGCAGTGCGAACATATTGGGTACAGATACGCAGTATTTT
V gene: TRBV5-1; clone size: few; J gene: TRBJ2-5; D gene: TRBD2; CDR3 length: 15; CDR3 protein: CASSGTSGTQETQYF; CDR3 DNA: TGCGCCAGCAGCGGGACTAGCGGGACCCAAGAGACCCAGTACTTC
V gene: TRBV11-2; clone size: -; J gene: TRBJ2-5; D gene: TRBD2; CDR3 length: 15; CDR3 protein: CASSLNGGGRETQYF; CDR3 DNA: TGTGCCAGCAGCTTAAACGGGGGGGGCCGGGAGACCCAGTACTTC
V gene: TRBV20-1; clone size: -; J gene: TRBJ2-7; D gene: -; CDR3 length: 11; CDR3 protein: CSAREATLWYF; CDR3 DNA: TGCAGTGCTAGGGAAGCAACGCTCTGGTACTTC
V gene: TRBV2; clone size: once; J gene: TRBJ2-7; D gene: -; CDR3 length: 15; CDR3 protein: CARLPSKTGKDEQYF; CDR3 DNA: TGTGCCAGACTGCCCTCCAAAACAGGGAAGGATGAGCAGTACTTC
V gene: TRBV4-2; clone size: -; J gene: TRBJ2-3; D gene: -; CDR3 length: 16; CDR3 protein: CASSQGRAVFTDTQYF; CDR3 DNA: TGTGCCAGCAGCCAAGGTCGGGCGGTTTTCACAGATACGCAGTATTTT
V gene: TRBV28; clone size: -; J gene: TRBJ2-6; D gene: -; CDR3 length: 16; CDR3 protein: CASSSPIGSGANVLTF; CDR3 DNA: TGTGCCAGCAGTTCCCCGATAGGCTCTGGGGCCAACGTCCTGACTTTC
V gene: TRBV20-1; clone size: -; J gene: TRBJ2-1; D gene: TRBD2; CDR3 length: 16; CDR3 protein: CSAREYSGTSYNEQFF; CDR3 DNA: TGCAGTGCTAGGGAATATAGCGGGACGTCCTACAATGAGCAGTTCTTC
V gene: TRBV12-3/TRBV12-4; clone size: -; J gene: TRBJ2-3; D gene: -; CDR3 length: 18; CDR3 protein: CASSFQVEDVASTDTQYF; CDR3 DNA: TGTGCCAGCAGTTTTCAGGTAGAGGACGTAGCTAGCACAGATACGCAGTATTTT
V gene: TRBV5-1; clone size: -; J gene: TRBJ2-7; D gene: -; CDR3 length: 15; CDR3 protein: CASSSPGASYNEQYF; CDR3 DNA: TGCGCCAGCAGCTCGCCCGGGGCTAGCTACAATGAGCAGTACTTC
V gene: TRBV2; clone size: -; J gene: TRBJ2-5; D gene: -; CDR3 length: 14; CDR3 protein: CASEVAGPQETQYF; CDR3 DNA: TGTGCCAGCGAAGTCGCGGGGCCGCAAGAGACCCAGTACTTC
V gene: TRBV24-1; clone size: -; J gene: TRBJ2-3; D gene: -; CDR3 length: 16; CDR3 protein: CATSEPGPLGADTQYF; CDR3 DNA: TGTGCCACCAGTGAACCGGGCCCCCTGGGGGCAGATACGCAGTATTTT
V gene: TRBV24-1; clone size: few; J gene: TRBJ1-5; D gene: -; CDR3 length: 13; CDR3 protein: CATSLLGDQPQHF; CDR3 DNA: TGTGCCACGTCCCTACTCGGGGATCAGCCCCAGCATTTT
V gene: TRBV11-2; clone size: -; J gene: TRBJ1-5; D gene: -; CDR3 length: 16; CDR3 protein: CASSPRQQDSNQPQHF; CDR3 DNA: TGTGCCAGCAGCCCCCGACAGCAAGATAGCAATCAGCCCCAGCATTTT
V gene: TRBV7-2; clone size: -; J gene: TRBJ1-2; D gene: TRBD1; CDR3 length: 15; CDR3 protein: CASSRRQGAQDGYTF; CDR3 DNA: TGTGCCAGCAGCCGTCGACAGGGGGCGCAGGATGGCTACACCTTC
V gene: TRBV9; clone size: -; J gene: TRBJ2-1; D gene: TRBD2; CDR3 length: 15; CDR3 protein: CASSVELAAYNEQFF; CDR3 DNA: TGTGCCAGCAGCGTAGAACTAGCGGCTTACAATGAGCAGTTCTTC
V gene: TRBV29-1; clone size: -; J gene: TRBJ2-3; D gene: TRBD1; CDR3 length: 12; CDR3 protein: CSVRGPTDTQYF; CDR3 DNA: TGCAGCGTCAGGGGGCCGACAGATACGCAGTATTTT
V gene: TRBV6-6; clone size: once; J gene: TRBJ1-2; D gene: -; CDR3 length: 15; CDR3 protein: CASSTYRERGYGYTF; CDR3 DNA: TGTGCCAGCAGTACCTACAGGGAGAGGGGCTATGGCTACACCTTC